This T cell receptor beta chain was recovered during a study of T-cell reconstitution after alpha-beta-depleted transplantation in children. This CDR3 is built from 13 residues. Trimming pared 3 bases from V and 0 bases from J, leaving 4 bases between. CDR1 and CDR2 (germline): MNHEY, SMNVEV (reference sequence). TCRbeta library construction was performed incorporating unique molecular identifiers. TCRdb reprocessed the PCR reads via MiXCR and lists one record per CDR3 protein. Among approximately 520,000 distinct CDR3 sequences, around a third were seen once, and the ten largest hold 2% to 2.5%. This clonotype showed up many times.

Sequences were derived from PBMCs from the stem cell graft donor, sampled from the stem cell graft. The TCR sequence derives from a human donor who donated a stem cell graft to a child with aplastic anemia. The V and J genes are TRBV27 and TRBJ2-3, with D unresolved. CDR3 in amino acids: CASSFGSTDTQYF. The CDR3 DNA is TGTGCCAGCAGTTTCGGTAGCACAGATACGCAGTATTTT.